This TCR beta chain was sequenced during a study of patients and donors after allogeneic stem cell transplantation. TCRdb re-derived calls from the RT-PCR reads in MiXCR, one entry per CDR3 protein. The sample lists some 960,000 distinct CDR3 sequences, approximately 18% occurring once. This clonotype has more than one count but fewer than ten. Sequencing input: blood, either unsorted or a sorted T cell fraction (not recorded which). The receptor was isolated from a human donor who was either an allogeneic HSCT recipient or a stem cell or donor lymphocyte infusion donor (not recorded which). It is not recorded whose cells these are; they may come from a transplant donor.

The CDR3 DNA reads as TGCGCCAGCAGCTTGGGTCGTGAAGACAGGGGACAAGAGACCCAGTACTTC. Translating it yields CASSLGREDRGQETQYF. This sequence joins TRBV5-1 and TRBJ2-5, with 8 nucleotides matching TRBD1. Germline CDR1 is SGHRS and CDR2 is YFSETQ. The CDR3 consists of 17 residues. The trim removed 0 bases at V and 2 bases at J, leaving 9 bases unmatched.